The next 9 T cell receptor beta chains were all read from a single sample in a study of T cell repertoires in cytomegalovirus infection. Antigens for these TCRs are unknown. MiXCR was run by TCRdb on the reads, yielding one entry per CDR3 protein. Of about 830,000 distinct CDR3 sequences listed, around a third are singletons. The sample in question was cultured CD8+ T cells from PBMCs, obtained from culture after CMV antigen stimulation. These TCRs come from a human donor in good health (CMV status not recorded). Some clones in this sample may be carry-over from other donors' samples.

On this clonotype: A read error may be the cause here, since a much bigger clone is one base away. J is TRBJ2-4 and V is TRBV27, with 7 bases that match TRBD2. The J segment lost 9 bases and the V segment lost 3 bases, leaving 20 bases of the junction unmatched. This CDR3 has 18 residues. Germline-derived CDR1 and CDR2 are MNHEY and SMNVEV (reference sequence). CDR3 nucleotide sequence: TGTGCCAGCAGTTTCCGGAGGCGGGAGTCAATCTCCTCTAGCATTCAGTACTTC. Protein: CASSFRRRESISSSIQYF.

This clonotype showed up just once. V is TRBV5-7 and J is TRBJ2-7, with 9 bases lining up with TRBD1. TRBV5-7 counts as an open reading frame of uncertain function. The CDR3 sequence is 17 residues long. Trimming at V came to 2 bases and at J to 3 bases, leaving 12 bases not matched to a gene. The CDR3 reads CASSFPGTGRFYYEQYV. As DNA, the CDR3 is TGTGCCAGCAGCTTCCCCGGGACAGGGAGGTTTTACTACGAGCAGTACGTC.

This clonotype was observed a few times. The J gene is TRBJ1-1, the V gene TRBV6-2 or TRBV6-3; D gene uncertain. V was trimmed by 7 bases and J by 3 bases, leaving 30 bases between them. The CDR3 has 19 amino acids. The germline CDR1 and CDR2 sequences are MNHEY and SVGEGT. CDR3 DNA: TGTGCCAGCAAACCTTTACCGGCCGACATTTACCACGGGGACACTGAAGCTTTCTTT. Amino acid sequence: CASKPLPADIYHGDTEAFF.

This clonotype was observed a few times. The chain links TRBV28 to TRBJ2-3, with 10 positions matching TRBD1. After removal of 10 bases from V and 5 bases from J, the junction contained 9 bases not matched to a gene. This CDR3 spans 14 amino acids. Looked up from germline, CDR1 is MDHEN and CDR2 is SYDVKM. The CDR3 DNA follows: TGTGCCACCAAACAGACAGGGGGCTTAGATACGCAGTATTTT. Translating it yields CATKQTGGLDTQYF. Complete variable domain (other parts from reference TRBV28 and TRBJ2-3): DVKVTQSSRYLVKRTGEKVFLECVQDMDHENMFWYRQDPGLGLRLIYFSYDVKMKEKGDIPEGYSVSREKKERFSLILESASTNQTSMYLCATKQTGGLDTQYFGPGTRLTVL.

This clonotype was seen a few times. V is TRBV12-5 and J is TRBJ2-5; D is undetermined. V lost 1 base and J 1 base, leaving 13 bases between the germline ends. The V gene's germline CDR1 is LGHNT and CDR2 FRNRAP. This CDR3 is 16 amino acids long. This chain's CDR3 is CASGLARWRIQETQYF. The DNA for the CDR3 is TGTGCTAGTGGTTTGGCAAGGTGGCGGATCCAAGAGACCCAGTACTTC.

This clonotype was seen only a few times. The V call is TRBV6-1, the J call TRBJ1-2; D unresolved. V gave up 4 bases and J gave up 4 bases, with 7 bases separating them. Germline V gene sequence: CDR1 MNHNS, CDR2 SASEGT. The CDR3 loop spans 12 amino acids. The DNA of the CDR3 is TGTGCCAGCAGTGGAGGCACCTATGGCTACACCTTC. This sequence encodes CASSGGTYGYTF.

As to this clonotype: Just one base apart from a much larger clone, this may be a read error. The V gene is TRBV7-2, the J gene TRBJ1-1; no reliable D call. The CDR3 sequence is 15 residues long. Looked up from germline, CDR1 is SGHTA and CDR2 is FQGNSA. Written as DNA, the CDR3 is TGTGCCAGCAGCTTAGATCTCGTGGAGAACATTGAAGCTTTCTTT. Its protein is CASSLDLVENIEAFF.

This clonotype has only one observation. This chain links TRBV7-6 with TRBJ1-1; D gene unclear. This CDR3 region has 15 residues. Trimming took 1 base from V and 1 from J, leaving 10 bases between them. Germline-derived CDR1 and CDR2 are SGHVS and FNYEAQ. The CDR3 loop reads CASSLVPGQNTEAFF. CDR3 nucleotides: TGTGCCAGCAGCTTAGTTCCAGGCCAGAACACTGAAGCTTTCTTT. Based on the CDR3 plus reference TRBV7-6 and TRBJ1-1, the full variable domain is GAGVSQSPRYKVTKRGQDVALRCDPISGHVSLYWYRQALGQGPEFLTYFNYEAQQDKSGLPNDRFSAERPEGSISTLTIQRTEQRDSAMYRCASSLVPGQNTEAFFGQGTRLTVV.

CDR3 bases: TGTGCCAGCAGTTTCAGGGGAATGAAAGAGACCCAGTACTTC. It encodes CASSFRGMKETQYF. V usage is TRBV27 and J usage is TRBJ2-5, with D possibly TRBD1 on 6 matching bases. Germline loops: CDR1 MNHEY, CDR2 SMNVEV (reference sequence). V was trimmed by 3 bases and J by 3 bases, leaving 11 bases between them. CDR3 size: 14 residues.